The 17 T cell receptor beta chains given below trace back to one sample, sequenced in a study of cytomegalovirus exposure and HLA in healthy donors. 13 Jbeta primers and 60 Vbeta primers were used for the PCR. Assay: immunoSEQ multiplex PCR; the TCRdb copy retains only in-frame clones and omits some. The data show approximately 170,000 clones, 65% to 85% seen once. The sequencing input was PBMCs. The source is a man aged 50 to 60 in good health and CMV-seropositive.

This chain joins TRBV30 and TRBJ2-7; 11 bases are shared with TRBD1. Trimming cost V 0 bases and J 2 bases; bases outside gene matches: 3. CDR1 is GTSNPN, CDR2 SVGIG, per germline (reference sequence). This CDR3 spans 15 amino acids. CDR3 coding DNA: TGTGCCTGGAGTGTTGGACAGGGGGCCCCCTACGAGCAGTACTTC. Its protein product is CAWSVGQGAPYEQYF.

This rearrangement joins TRBV4-1 to TRBJ2-3; TRBD2 agrees at 10 bases. Per the germline V gene, CDR1 is MGHRA and CDR2 is YSYEKL. The CDR3 runs to 16 residues. V was clipped by 2 bases and J by 1 base; unmatched bases: 3. CDR3 loop: CASSQSGTSGTDTQYF. For the CDR3, the DNA is TGCGCCAGCAGCCAATCGGGGACTAGCGGCACAGATACGCAGTATTTT.

The rearrangement joins TRBV5-4 to TRBJ2-7, with D possibly being TRBD2 (6 bases). The CDR3 totals 15 residues. V shed 3 bases and J shed 2 bases, with 15 bases lying between them. The germline CDR1 and CDR2 sequences are SGHNT and YYREEE (reference sequence). This chain's CDR3 is CASSSNTGTPYEQYF. The CDR3 nucleotides are TGTGCCAGCAGCTCGAACACCGGGACTCCCTACGAGCAGTACTTC.

As for this clone: The junction departs from germline at one end; a sequencing error may be responsible. The chain joins TRBV11-2 to TRBJ1-3; the D gene is possibly TRBD1 (5 bases). Germline lookup yields CDR1 SGHAT and CDR2 FQNNGV. The CDR3 spans 12 residues. CDR3 residues: CASSLGQDAPNF. CDR3 DNA sequence: TGTGCCAGCAGCTTGGGGCAGGACGCGCCGAATTTT.

This chain joins TRBV5-1 and TRBJ2-2; no clear D. The CDR3 extends over 14 amino acids. In germline, CDR1 is SGHRS, CDR2 YFSETQ. V dropped 3 bases and J dropped 4 bases, with 10 bases sitting between them. The CDR3 DNA follows: TGCGCCAGCAGCTCCGGTTCCGGCACCGGGGAGCTGTTTTTT. Its translation is CASSSGSGTGELFF.

DNA for the CDR3: TGTGCCAGCAGGGCGGAAATTTTCGGGACCCAGTACTTC. It translates to CASRAEIFGTQYF. The chain links TRBV6-6 to TRBJ2-5; D uncertain. Trimming removed 6 bases from V and 7 bases from J, with 15 bases in between. Germline V gives CDR1 MNHNY, CDR2 SVGAGI (reference sequence). The CDR3 sequence is 13 residues long.

The chain carries TRBV11-3 and TRBJ2-1, with D uncertain. The germline gives CDR1 SGHNT, CDR2 YENEEA. V dropped 0 bases and J dropped 7 bases, with 7 bases sitting between them. The CDR3 sequence is 13 residues long. The CDR3 sequence is CASSLEQWNEQFF. DNA of the CDR3: TGTGCCAGCAGCTTAGAACAGTGGAATGAGCAGTTCTTC.

V is TRBV28 and J is TRBJ2-7, with D tentatively TRBD2 (6 bases). The CDR3 runs to 14 residues. The V and J ends lost 5 bases and 4 bases respectively, with 15 bases between them. CDR1 MDHEN and CDR2 SYDVKM come from the germline V gene. The CDR3 is CASSMPGLDYEQYF. The CDR3 DNA follows: TGTGCCAGCAGTATGCCGGGACTTGATTACGAGCAGTACTTC.

V is TRBV6-5 and J is TRBJ1-4; no definite D call. V was clipped by 1 base and J by 8 bases, with 8 bases between them. Germline V gives CDR1 MNHEY, CDR2 SVGAGI. CDR3 size: 13 residues. CDR3 region: CASSYFSGEKLFF. DNA for the CDR3: TGTGCCAGCAGTTACTTTTCGGGGGAAAAACTGTTTTTT.

The CDR3 region is CASSPTGFSNQPQHF. The CDR3 region has the DNA TGTGCCAGCTCACCTACAGGGTTTAGCAATCAGCCCCAGCATTTT. The chain employs TRBV18 and TRBJ1-5, with D possibly being TRBD1 (6 bases). Germline assignment: CDR1 KGHSH and CDR2 LQKENI. The CDR3 contains 15 residues. Trimming took 3 bases from V and 0 from J, leaving 9 bases between them.

The chain uses TRBV18 and TRBJ2-1; TRBD1 is a possible D gene (5 bases). The CDR3 consists of 16 residues. Germline V lookup: CDR1 KGHSH, CDR2 LQKENI. V was trimmed by 2 bases and J by 1 base, leaving 12 bases between them. The DNA for the CDR3 is TGTGCCAGCTCACCAGTGGGGCTCGGATCCTACAATGAGCAGTTCTTC. It is translated as CASSPVGLGSYNEQFF. Full variable domain (remainder filled in from reference TRBV18 and TRBJ2-1): NAGVMQNPRHLVRRRGQEARLRCSPMKGHSHVYWYRQLPEEGLKFMVYLQKENIIDESGMPKERFSAEFPKEGPSILRIQQVVRGDSAAYFCASSPVGLGSYNEQFFGPGTRLTVL.

This chain joins TRBV10-2 and TRBJ2-1, with a possible D match to TRBD1 (6 bases). CDR1 is WSHSY and CDR2 is SAAADI in the germline V gene. The V end was cut by 0 bases, the J end by 3 bases, with 12 bases between. This CDR3 region has 16 residues. CDR3 bases: TGCGCCAGCAGTGAGTCGGGACAACGCCGCTACAATGAGCAGTTCTTC. Protein: CASSESGQRRYNEQFF.

J is TRBJ1-2 and V is TRBV5-5; TRBD1 matches at 10 bases. The J segment lost 6 bases and the V segment lost 0 bases, leaving 2 bases of the junction unmatched. CDR1 and CDR2 (germline): SGHKS, YYEKEE (reference sequence). The CDR3 spans 14 residues. The CDR3 is CASSLGTGGDGYTF. The DNA for the CDR3 is TGTGCCAGCAGCTTGGGGACAGGGGGGGATGGCTACACCTTC.

This chain links TRBV6-5 with TRBJ1-2; no firm D call. V lost 2 bases to trimming and J lost 4 bases, with 11 bases between them. CDR1 and CDR2 from the germline V gene are MNHEY and SVGAGI. There are 14 residues in the CDR3. CDR3 DNA: TGTGCCAGCAGTTACAGGGAGACTGGCTATGGCTACACCTTC. Protein product: CASSYRETGYGYTF.

This clone occurred once. This rearrangement joins TRBV6-6 to TRBJ2-2, with 12 bases fitting TRBD1. The V gene end was trimmed by 2 bases and the J gene end by 6 bases; junction bases not matched to a gene: 4. The CDR3 loop spans 16 amino acids. The germline gives CDR1 MNHNY, CDR2 SVGAGI (reference sequence). CDR3: CASSYRDRGPPGELFF. As DNA, the CDR3 is TGTGCCAGCAGTTACCGGGACAGGGGGCCCCCCGGGGAGCTGTTTTTT.

The chain carries TRBV5-6 and TRBJ1-5; the D is unclear. The V end was cut by 2 bases, the J end by 2 bases, with 11 bases between. Per germline, CDR1 SGHDT and CDR2 YYEEEE. The CDR3 is made up of 15 amino acids. In DNA, the CDR3 is TGTGCCAGCAGCTTTCGAGGGTTAGGCAATCAGCCCCAGCATTTT. The encoded protein is CASSFRGLGNQPQHF. The whole variable domain, filled in from reference TRBV5-6 and TRBJ1-5, reads DAGVTQSPTHLIKTRGQQVTLRCSPKSGHDTVSWYQQALGQGPQFIFQYYEEEERQRGNFPDRFSGHQFPNYSSELNVNALLLGDSALYLCASSFRGLGNQPQHFGDGTRLSIL.

The chain has TRBV10-3 and TRBJ1-5, with unresolved D. The CDR3 extends over 13 amino acids. The germline gives CDR1 ENHRY, CDR2 SYGVKD. V lost 0 bases, J lost 5 bases, and 5 bases lay in between. The CDR3 reads CAISESGDQPQHF. Here the CDR3 DNA reads TGTGCCATCAGTGAGTCTGGAGATCAGCCCCAGCATTTT.